This entry lists 10 T cell receptor beta chains sequenced from one sample in a study of tumor T cells in aggressive B-cell lymphoma. This table comes from immunoSEQ multiplex PCR, and its TCRdb copy is limited to in-frame clones, with some not included. The table shows roughly 10,000 clones, with 80% to 95% occurring only once. Sequencing was done on a sample of tumor tissue. These TCRs come from an adult with diffuse large B cell lymphoma.

The V gene is TRBV5-4, the J gene TRBJ1-2; 10 bases match TRBD1. This CDR3 is built from 17 residues. Germline V gene data show CDR1 as SGHNT and CDR2 as YYREEE (reference sequence). After removal of 3 bases from V and 6 bases from J, the junction contained 14 bases not matched to a gene. For the CDR3, the DNA is TGTGCCAGCAGCTCGGGGACAGGGGCGACCCTTCGGGATGGCTACACCTTC. It specifies CASSSGTGATLRDGYTF. The full variable domain, rest sourced from reference TRBV5-4 and TRBJ1-2, is ETGVTQSPTHLIKTRGQQVTLRCSSQSGHNTVSWYQQALGQGPQFIFQYYREEENGRGNFPPRFSGLQFPNYSSELNVNALELDDSALYLCASSSGTGATLRDGYTFGSGTRLTVV.

The chain has TRBV19 and TRBJ2-4, with D tentatively TRBD2 (5 bases). CDR1 is LNHDA, CDR2 SQIVND, per germline (reference sequence). CDR3 length: 16 residues. The ends were cut back, 1 base at V and 0 bases at J, with 10 bases in the middle. CDR3 region: CASSIGSGVAKNIQYF. The CDR3 DNA reads TGTGCCAGTAGTATAGGGAGCGGCGTAGCCAAAAACATTCAGTACTTC.

This rearrangement joins TRBV15 to TRBJ2-7; D remains unclear. The V gene lost 8 bases and the J gene lost 3 bases, with 14 bases spanning the gap. Germline CDR1 reads LNHNV; CDR2 reads YYDKDF (reference sequence). This CDR3 contains 13 residues. CDR3 bases: TGTGCCACCTCCCCCAGGCGCAGCTACGAGCAGTACTTC. It translates to CATSPRRSYEQYF.

The rearrangement joins TRBV11-2 to TRBJ2-5; D uncertain. Trimming took 1 base from V and 5 from J, leaving 8 bases between them. In germline, CDR1 is SGHAT, CDR2 FQNNGV. The CDR3 has 13 residues. As DNA, the CDR3 is TGTGCCAGCAGCTTAGGGTCGGAGGAGACCCAGTACTTC. It yields the protein CASSLGSEETQYF.

The rearrangement links TRBV2 to TRBJ1-3; no definite D call. The V gene's germline CDR1 is SNHLY and CDR2 FYNNEI. The CDR3 length is 17 residues. The V end lost 3 bases, the J end lost 5 bases, and 20 bases lay between the germline ends. This CDR3 is CASSETDLVSTRNTIYF. The CDR3 DNA reads TGTGCCAGCAGTGAGACCGATCTTGTCTCTACTAGAAACACCATATATTTT.

This chain connects TRBV28 to TRBJ2-2, with D possibly being TRBD2 (5 bases). The V end was cut by 7 bases, the J end by 6 bases, with 12 bases between. The germline V gene has CDR1 MDHEN and CDR2 SYDVKM. The CDR3 length is 13 residues. CDR3 amino acids: CASTPFSAGELFF. In nucleotides, the CDR3 is TGTGCCAGCACCCCCTTTAGCGCCGGGGAGCTGTTTTTT.

The chain joins TRBV6-5 to TRBJ1-1; D ambiguous. This CDR3 is 13 amino acids long. In germline, CDR1 is MNHEY, CDR2 SVGAGI. V dropped 6 bases and J dropped 1 base, with 9 bases sitting between them. In nucleotides, the CDR3 is TGTGCCAGCAGCCAGACACCGAACACTGAAGCTTTCTTT. Translating it yields CASSQTPNTEAFF.

V is TRBV29-1 and J is TRBJ2-3; D might be TRBD1 (5 bases). V gave up 5 bases and J gave up 4 bases, with 10 bases separating them. This CDR3 region has 12 residues. The V gene's germline CDR1 is SQVTM and CDR2 ANQGSEA. Written as DNA, the CDR3 is TGCAGCGTTCGTGGGGCGGCAGATACGCAGTATTTT. This encodes CSVRGAADTQYF.

This chain links TRBV9 with TRBJ2-3; maybe TRBD2 (6 bases). Per germline, CDR1 SGDLS and CDR2 YYNGEE. The CDR3 contains 15 residues. Trimming stripped 3 bases from V and 1 base from J, with 12 bases between. Here the CDR3 reads CASSDSGRGTDTQYF. The DNA of the CDR3 is TGTGCCAGCAGCGATAGCGGTCGGGGCACAGATACGCAGTATTTT.

The CDR3 DNA reads TGTGCCATCAGTGGACTAGCGGGAGACCAAGAGACCCAGTACTTC. This gives the protein CAISGLAGDQETQYF. V gene TRBV10-3 combines with J gene TRBJ2-5; 12 positions agree with TRBD2. V lost 4 bases and J lost 0; bases outside the gene matches: 0. Per germline, CDR1 ENHRY and CDR2 SYGVKD. The CDR3 runs to 15 residues.